These T cell receptor beta chains were read from a single sample in a study of cytomegalovirus exposure and HLA in healthy donors. Using immunoSEQ multiplex PCR, the repertoire was profiled, and TCRdb retains in-frame clones only, with some absent. The table includes some 100,000 clones, approximately 82% detected once. The material sequenced was PBMCs. Receptor source: a woman under 30 in good health and CMV-seronegative. Both conserved end residues are part of each CDR3. The order of the fields is clone size, J gene, V gene, D gene, CDR3 length, CDR3 DNA, CDR3 protein. The D gene is left open where the match is weak. The listing skips clone size in some rows; elsewhere it reads once, few, many or a size class.

NA TRBJ2-5 TRBV19 NA 17 TGTGCCAGTAGTGAGGCCCGACTCGGGGTTGCCAAAGAGACCCAGTACTTC CASSEARLGVAKETQYF
NA TRBJ2-7 TRBV19 TRBD2 15 TGTGCCAGTAGTAGACTAGCGGAGCTCTCCTACGAGCAGTACTTC CASSRLAELSYEQYF
NA TRBJ1-5 TRBV7-2 TRBD1 13 TGTGCCAGCAGCTTAACAGGGGATCAGCCCCAGCATTTT CASSLTGDQPQHF
NA TRBJ2-1 TRBV2 TRBD2 16 TGTGCCAGCAGACGAAGACTAGCGGGGGACAACAATGAGCAGTTCTTC CASRRRLAGDNNEQFF
NA TRBJ1-5 TRBV28 TRBD1 20 TGTGCCAGCAGTCCGCCAATCCGCCGGGACAGGCCAAATCGCAATCAGCCCCAGCATTTT CASSPPIRRDRPNRNQPQHF
NA TRBJ1-1 TRBV7-2 NA 14 TGTGCCAGCAGATCTCGGGGGGAGTCCACTGAAGCTTTCTTT CASRSRGESTEAFF
NA TRBJ1-2 TRBV10-3 NA 14 TGTGCCATCAGTGAGGGGTACAGGAATAATGGCTACACCTTC CAISEGYRNNGYTF
NA TRBJ2-7 TRBV5-6 TRBD2 17 TGTGCCACCTCTAACCCGGGACTAGCGGGAGTTGTCTACGAGCAGTACTTC CATSNPGLAGVVYEQYF
once TRBJ2-7 TRBV11-1 TRBD1 14 TGTGCCAGCAGCTTAGACAGGGGTATCGACGAGCAGTACTTC CASSLDRGIDEQYF
NA TRBJ2-7 TRBV5-3 TRBD1 14 TGTGCCAGAAGCACCCAGACAGGGGGCGGCGAGCAGTACTTC CARSTQTGGGEQYF
NA TRBJ1-5 TRBV2 NA 13 TGTGCCAGCACCGAAACGACAGCTCAGCCCCAGCATTTT CASTETTAQPQHF
NA TRBJ1-2 TRBV2 NA 13 TGTGCCAGCGGAGCCCAGGGTTACTATGGCTACACCTTC CASGAQGYYGYTF